These 2 T cell receptor beta chains came from one sample sequenced in a study of Graves' ophthalmopathy and Graves' hyperthyroidism. The TCR beta CDR3 regions underwent amplification from RNA transcripts. RT-PCR was first run with HTBI primers, then multiplex PCR in a second round. MiXCR, run by TCRdb on the multiplex PCR reads, gives a single entry per CDR3 protein. Here the sample spans over a million distinct CDR3 sequences, about 40% being singletons. Sequenced input: peripheral blood or thyroid tissue (not recorded which). These receptors were obtained from an adult man with Graves' hyperthyroidism.

This clonotype was detected a few times. The CDR3 here is CASSLDLGGPHSEQYF. In DNA, the CDR3 is TGTGCCAGCAGCTTAGATTTAGGTGGTCCCCACAGCGAGCAGTACTTC. V gene TRBV13 combines with J gene TRBJ2-7; D remains ambiguous. The CDR3 is made up of 16 amino acids. The ends were cut back, 1 base at V and 6 bases at J, with 19 bases in the middle. Germline CDR1 and CDR2: PRHDT and FYEKMQ (reference sequence).

The CDR3 nucleotides are TGCAGCGTTTCTCGGGCCACTGGGGAGACCCAGTACTTC. Its translation: CSVSRATGETQYF. V gene TRBV29-1 combines with J gene TRBJ2-5, with D unclear. CDR1 SQVTM and CDR2 ANQGSEA come from the germline V gene. The CDR3 covers 13 residues. Trimming removed 5 bases from V and 5 bases from J, with 15 bases in between.